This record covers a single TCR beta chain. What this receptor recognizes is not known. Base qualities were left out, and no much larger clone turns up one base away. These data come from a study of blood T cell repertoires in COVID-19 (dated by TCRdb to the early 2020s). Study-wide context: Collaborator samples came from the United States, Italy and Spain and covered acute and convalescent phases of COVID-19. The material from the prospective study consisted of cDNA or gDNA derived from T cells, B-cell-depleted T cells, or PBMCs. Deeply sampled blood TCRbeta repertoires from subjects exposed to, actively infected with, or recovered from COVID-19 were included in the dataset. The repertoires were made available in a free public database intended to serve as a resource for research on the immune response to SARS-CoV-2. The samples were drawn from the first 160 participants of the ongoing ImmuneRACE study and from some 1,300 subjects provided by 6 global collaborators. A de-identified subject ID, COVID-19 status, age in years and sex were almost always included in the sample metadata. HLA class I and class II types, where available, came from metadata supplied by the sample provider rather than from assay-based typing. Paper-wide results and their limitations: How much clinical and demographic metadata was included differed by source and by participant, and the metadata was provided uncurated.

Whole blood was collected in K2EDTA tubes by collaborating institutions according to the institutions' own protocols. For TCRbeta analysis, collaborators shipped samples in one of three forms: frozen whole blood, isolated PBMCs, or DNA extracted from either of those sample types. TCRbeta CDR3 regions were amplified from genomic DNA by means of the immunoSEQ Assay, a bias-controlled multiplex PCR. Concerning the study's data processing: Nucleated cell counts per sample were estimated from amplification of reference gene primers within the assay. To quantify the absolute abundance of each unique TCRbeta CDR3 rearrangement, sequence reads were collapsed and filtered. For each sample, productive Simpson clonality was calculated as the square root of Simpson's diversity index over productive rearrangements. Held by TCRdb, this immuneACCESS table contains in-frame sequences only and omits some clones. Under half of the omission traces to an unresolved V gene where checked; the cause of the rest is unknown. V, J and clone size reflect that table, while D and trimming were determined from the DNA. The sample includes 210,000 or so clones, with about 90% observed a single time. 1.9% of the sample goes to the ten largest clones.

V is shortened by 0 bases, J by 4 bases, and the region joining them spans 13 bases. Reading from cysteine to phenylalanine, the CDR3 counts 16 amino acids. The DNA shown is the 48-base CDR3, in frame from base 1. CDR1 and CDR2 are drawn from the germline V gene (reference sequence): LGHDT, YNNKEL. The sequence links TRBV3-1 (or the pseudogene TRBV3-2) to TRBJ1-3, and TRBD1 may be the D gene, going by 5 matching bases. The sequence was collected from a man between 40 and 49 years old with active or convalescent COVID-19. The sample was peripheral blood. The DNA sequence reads TGTGCCAGCAGCCAAGACGAGGGAGGGGTCGGAAACACCATATATTTT. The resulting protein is CASSQDEGGVGNTIYF.